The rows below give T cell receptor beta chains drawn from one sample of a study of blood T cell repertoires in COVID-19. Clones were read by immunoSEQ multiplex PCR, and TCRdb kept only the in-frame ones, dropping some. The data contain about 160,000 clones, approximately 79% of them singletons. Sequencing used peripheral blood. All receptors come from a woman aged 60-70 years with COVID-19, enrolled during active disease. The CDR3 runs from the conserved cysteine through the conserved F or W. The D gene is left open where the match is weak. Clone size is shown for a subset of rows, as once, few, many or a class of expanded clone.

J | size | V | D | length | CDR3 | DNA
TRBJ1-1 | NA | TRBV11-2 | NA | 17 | CASSLVRATGTNTEAFF | TGTGCCAGCAGCTTAGTCAGGGCGACCGGAACGAACACTGAAGCTTTCTTT
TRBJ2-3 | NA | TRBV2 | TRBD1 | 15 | CASIDGQAYTDTQYF | TGTGCCAGCATTGACGGACAGGCATACACAGATACGCAGTATTTT
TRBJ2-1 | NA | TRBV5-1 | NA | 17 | CASSSKQLAIRYNEQFF | TGCGCCAGCAGCTCCAAGCAATTAGCGATACGTTACAATGAGCAGTTCTTC
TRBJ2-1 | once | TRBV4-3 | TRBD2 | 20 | CASSQDFASGRPRSYNEQFF | TGCGCCAGCAGCCAAGATTTTGCCAGCGGGAGGCCTCGCTCCTACAATGAGCAGTTCTTC
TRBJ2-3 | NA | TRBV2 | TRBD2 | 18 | CASRLLAGVTSSTDTQYF | TGTGCCAGCAGGCTACTAGCGGGGGTGACTTCTAGCACAGATACGCAGTATTTT
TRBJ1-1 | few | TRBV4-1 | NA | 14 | CASSQLGARDEAFF | TGCGCCAGCAGCCAATTGGGGGCGAGGGATGAAGCTTTCTTT
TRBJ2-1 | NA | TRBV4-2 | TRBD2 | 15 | CASTREGGPAAEQFF | TGTGCCAGCACCCGGGAGGGGGGGCCCGCAGCTGAGCAGTTCTTC
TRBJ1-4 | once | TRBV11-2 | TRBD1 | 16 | CASSLGRTGGNEKLFF | TGTGCCAGCAGCTTGGGCAGGACAGGCGGAAACGAAAAACTGTTTTTT
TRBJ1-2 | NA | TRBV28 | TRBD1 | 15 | CASSSGTGGIYGYTF | TGTGCCAGCAGTTCCGGGACAGGGGGGATCTATGGCTACACCTTC
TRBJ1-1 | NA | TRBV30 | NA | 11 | CAWRPLTEAFF | TGTGCCTGGAGACCACTCACTGAAGCTTTCTTT
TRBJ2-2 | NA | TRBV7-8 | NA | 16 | CASSLVRGRNTGELFF | TGTGCCAGCAGCTTAGTGAGGGGGAGGAACACCGGGGAGCTGTTTTTT
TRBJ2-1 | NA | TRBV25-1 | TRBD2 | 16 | CASSESGLVSHNEQFF | TGTGCCAGCAGTGAATCTGGACTAGTAAGTCACAATGAGCAGTTCTTC
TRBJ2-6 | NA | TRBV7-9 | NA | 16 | CASSLAVRVSANVLTF | TGTGCCAGCAGCTTAGCGGTCAGGGTAAGCGCCAACGTCCTGACTTTC
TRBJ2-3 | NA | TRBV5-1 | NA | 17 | CASSTSPGHRQSDTQYF | TGCGCCAGCAGCACATCTCCGGGACATCGCCAGTCGGATACGCAGTATTTT
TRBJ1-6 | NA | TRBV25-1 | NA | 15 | CASSEYRVPDSPLHF | TGTGCCAGCAGTGAATACAGGGTCCCGGATTCACCCCTCCACTTT
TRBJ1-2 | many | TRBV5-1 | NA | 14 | CASSIIPGVSGYTF | TGCGCCAGCAGCATAATACCGGGTGTGTCAGGCTACACCTTC
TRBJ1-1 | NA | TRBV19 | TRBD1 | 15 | CASSIATGLSTEAFF | TGTGCCAGTAGTATAGCGACAGGGCTGAGCACTGAAGCTTTCTTT
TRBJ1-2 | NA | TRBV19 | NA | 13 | CASMKGSEGGYTF | TGTGCCAGTATGAAAGGGTCGGAGGGCGGCTACACCTTC
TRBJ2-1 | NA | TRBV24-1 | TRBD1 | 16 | CATSDLGQGEYNEQFF | TGTGCCACCAGTGACCTGGGACAGGGGGAATACAATGAGCAGTTCTTC
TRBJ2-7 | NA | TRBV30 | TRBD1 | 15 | CAWSVRNRGADEQYF | TGTGCCTGGAGTGTACGAAACAGGGGGGCGGACGAGCAGTACTTC
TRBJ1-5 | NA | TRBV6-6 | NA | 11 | CASSYQGGSHF | TGTGCCAGCAGTTACCAGGGAGGATCGCATTTT
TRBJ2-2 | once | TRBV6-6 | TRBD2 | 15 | CASSRSGANTGELFF | TGTGCCAGCAGTCGAAGCGGGGCGAACACCGGGGAGCTGTTTTTT
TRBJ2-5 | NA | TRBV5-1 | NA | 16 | CASSPGLDTVEETQYF | TGCGCCAGCAGCCCGGGACTGGACACAGTGGAAGAGACCCAGTACTTC
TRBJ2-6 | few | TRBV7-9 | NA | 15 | CASSLGASGANVLTF | TGTGCCAGCAGCTTAGGGGCCTCTGGGGCCAACGTCCTGACTTTC
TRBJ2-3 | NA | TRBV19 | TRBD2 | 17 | CASSVPIAGVRPDTQYF | TGTGCCAGTAGTGTCCCCATAGCGGGAGTGAGGCCAGATACGCAGTATTTT
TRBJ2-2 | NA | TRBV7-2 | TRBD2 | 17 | CASSLLGLAGGFGELFF | TGTGCCAGCAGCTTATTGGGACTAGCGGGAGGGTTCGGGGAGCTGTTTTTT
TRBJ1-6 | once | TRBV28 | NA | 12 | CASRGGNSPLHF | TGTGCCAGCAGGGGAGGTAATTCACCCCTCCACTTT
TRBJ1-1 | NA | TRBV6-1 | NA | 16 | CASSDLGRVRNTEAFF | TGTGCCAGCAGTGATCTGGGCAGGGTGCGGAACACTGAAGCTTTCTTT
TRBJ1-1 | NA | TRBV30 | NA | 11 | CAWRTVARAFF | TGTGCCTGGAGAACAGTTGCTCGGGCTTTCTTT
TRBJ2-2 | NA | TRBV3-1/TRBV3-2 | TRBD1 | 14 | CASSQPDRAGELFF | TGTGCCAGCAGCCAACCAGACAGGGCCGGGGAGCTGTTTTTT
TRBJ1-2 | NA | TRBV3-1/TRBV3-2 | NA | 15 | CASSPEGRGARGYTF | TGTGCCAGCAGCCCCGAAGGCAGGGGCGCGCGTGGCTACACCTTC
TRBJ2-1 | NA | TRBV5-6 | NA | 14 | CASSPTGNYNEQFF | TGTGCCAGCAGTCCCACGGGAAATTACAATGAGCAGTTCTTC
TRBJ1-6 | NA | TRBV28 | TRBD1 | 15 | CASSLPTGDNSPLHF | TGTGCCAGCAGTTTACCGACAGGGGATAATTCACCCCTCCACTTT
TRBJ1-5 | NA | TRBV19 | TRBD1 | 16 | CASSLRQGNSNQPQHF | TGTGCCAGTAGTCTCAGACAGGGAAATAGCAATCAGCCCCAGCATTTT
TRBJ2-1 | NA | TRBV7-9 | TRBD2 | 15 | CASSWVAGGSYEQFF | TGTGCCAGCAGCTGGGTAGCGGGAGGAAGCTATGAGCAGTTCTTC
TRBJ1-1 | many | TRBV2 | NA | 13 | CASTRDTHTEAFF | TGTGCCAGCACTAGGGACACCCACACTGAAGCTTTCTTT
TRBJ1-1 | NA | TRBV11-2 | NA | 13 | CASSRGGGPEAFF | TGTGCCAGCAGCCGAGGCGGCGGCCCTGAAGCTTTCTTT
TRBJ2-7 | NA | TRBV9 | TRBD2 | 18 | CASSAGLAGARGLYEQYF | TGTGCCAGCAGCGCGGGACTAGCGGGAGCTCGGGGTTTGTACGAGCAGTACTTC
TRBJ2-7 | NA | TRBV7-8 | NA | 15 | CASSLRGDSLVEQYF | TGTGCCAGCAGCCTCAGGGGGGACTCACTTGTTGAGCAGTACTTC
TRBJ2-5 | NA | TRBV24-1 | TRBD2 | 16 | CATSDRRGEDQETQYF | TGTGCCACCAGTGACCGCCGGGGGGAGGACCAAGAGACCCAGTACTTC
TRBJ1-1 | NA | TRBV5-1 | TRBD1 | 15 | CASSWGQGEGTEAFF | TGCGCCAGCAGCTGGGGACAGGGGGAAGGGACTGAAGCTTTCTTT
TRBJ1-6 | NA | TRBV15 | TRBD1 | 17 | CATSSGDSGTGYSPLHF | TGTGCCACCAGCAGTGGGGACTCTGGGACAGGGTATTCACCCCTCCACTTT
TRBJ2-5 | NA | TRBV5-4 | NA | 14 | CASSLVQVQETQYF | TGTGCCAGCAGCTTGGTGCAGGTCCAAGAGACCCAGTACTTC
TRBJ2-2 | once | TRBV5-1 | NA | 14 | CASSLDSGTGELFF | TGCGCCAGCAGCTTGGATTCCGGGACCGGGGAGCTGTTTTTT
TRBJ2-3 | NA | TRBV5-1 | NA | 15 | CASRYTPYSTDTQYF | TGCGCCAGCCGCTACACCCCATATAGCACAGATACGCAGTATTTT
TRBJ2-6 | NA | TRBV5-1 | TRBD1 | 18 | CASSRGQGASAGANVLTF | TGCGCCAGCAGCCGGGGACAGGGGGCTTCTGCTGGGGCCAACGTCCTGACTTTC
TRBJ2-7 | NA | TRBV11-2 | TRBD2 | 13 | CASSRGTSDAQYF | TGTGCCAGCAGCAGGGGGACTAGCGACGCGCAGTACTTC
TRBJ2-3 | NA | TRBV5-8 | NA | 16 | CASSLITGTRADTQYF | TGTGCCAGCAGCTTAATTACCGGGACTCGAGCAGATACGCAGTATTTT
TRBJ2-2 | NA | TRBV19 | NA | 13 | CASSIGYPGELFF | TGTGCCAGTAGTATCGGGTATCCCGGGGAGCTGTTTTTT
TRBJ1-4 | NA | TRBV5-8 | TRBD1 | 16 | CASRTRRTGSGEKLFF | TGTGCCAGCAGGACCCGACGGACAGGGTCCGGGGAAAAACTGTTTTTT